This is a list of T cell receptor beta chains from one sample in a study of T cell changes during pregnancy in multiple sclerosis. Sequencing was performed with immunoSEQ multiplex PCR; in TCRdb, only in-frame clones are kept and a portion is missing. Here the sample spans 40,000 to 50,000 clones, almost 95% being singletons. The source material was CD8+ T cells from peripheral blood mononuclear cells, sampled in the third trimester of pregnancy. These receptors were obtained from a female donor with multiple sclerosis, enrolled in a pregnancy study. CDR3s leave out the opening cysteine and the closing phenylalanine or tryptophan. Not all rows give a size; the values are once, few, many and, for expanded clones, a class.

J,size,V,CDR3
TRBJ1-4,.,TRBV2,ASTEGLGRNNEKLF
TRBJ1-4,.,TRBV4-3,ASSQDGGGGEKLF
TRBJ2-7,.,TRBV13,ASSPRVAGTYEQY
TRBJ2-3,.,TRBV5-6,ASSLQFSGVTDTQY
TRBJ2-7,.,TRBV9,ASSGSPRGGEQY
TRBJ2-1,.,TRBV2,ASSEGASYEQF
TRBJ2-1,.,TRBV11-3,ASSKRGARYNEQF
TRBJ1-5,.,TRBV27,ASRRDRGLSNQPQH
TRBJ2-3,few,TRBV9,ASSVGARTSGSTDTQY
TRBJ2-7,.,TRBV2,ASSVYPLGQGTSDYEQY
TRBJ2-3,.,TRBV7-9,ASMLMGGTDTQY
TRBJ2-7,.,TRBV7-9,ASSPESGWEQY
TRBJ1-2,.,TRBV7-6,ASSLEGMSNGYT
TRBJ2-7,.,TRBV6-6,ASSTTSGSFYEQY
TRBJ2-1,.,TRBV27,ASSLETSGYNEQF
TRBJ1-5,.,TRBV9,ASSVEGDSNQPQH
TRBJ2-5,.,TRBV27,ASSPRFGRPVETQY
TRBJ2-7,.,TRBV15,ATSRGLDGGEQY
TRBJ2-7,.,TRBV25-1,ASSEGTGFNYEQY
TRBJ2-2,.,TRBV7-3,ASSSTGYTGELF
TRBJ2-1,.,TRBV7-6,ASSFGTRDRGDEQF
TRBJ1-1,.,TRBV4-2,ASSQDLRVLSEAF
TRBJ2-2,.,TRBV28,ASSSGLAPTGELF